This TCR beta chain was recorded in a study of OX40 agonist ivuxolimab in advanced cancers. Study-level information: Prior checkpoint blockade (anti-PD-1, anti-PD-L1 or anti-CTLA-4) was permitted; about 40% had it. Findings and limits, study-wide: Antigen specificity remained undetermined for the expanded peripheral T cells.

Comment on this clone: Antigen specificity is unknown.

Germline assignment: CDR1 MDHEN and CDR2 SYDVKM. The CDR3 sequence is 15 residues long. V was pared by 5 bases and J by 0 bases, with 14 bases between. Repertoires were generated with immunoSEQ multiplex PCR, while TCRdb's copy carries only in-frame clones and drops some. This repertoire shows roughly 92,000 clones, more than 90% found once; its top ten account for 3.4%. This chain connects TRBV28 to TRBJ2-7; D is unresolved. The source was CD4+ or CD8+ T cells sorted from blood, collected in a trial of the OX40 agonist ivuxolimab. The sequence was obtained from an adult with an advanced solid tumor such as melanoma, head and neck, liver or kidney cancer. Written as DNA, the CDR3 is TGTGCCAGCAGTCCTGGACCACGAGGCTCCTACGAGCAGTACTTC. Its translation is CASSPGPRGSYEQYF.